These 9 T cell receptor beta chains were sequenced from one sample in a study of response to subunit inactivated influenza vaccine. TCRdb analysed the RT-PCR reads with MiXCR anew, one entry per CDR3 protein. The table has 500,000 to 600,000 distinct CDR3 sequences, approximately 16% seen once. The source material was CD4+ T cells sorted from PBMCs, sampled less than 30 months after vaccination. The receptors originated from a man between 50 and 75 years old who received an inactivated influenza vaccine.

This chain uses TRBV28 with TRBJ1-3; no clear D. The V gene's germline CDR1 is MDHEN and CDR2 SYDVKM. The CDR3 extends over 13 amino acids. The V and J ends lost 5 bases and 2 bases respectively, with 7 bases between them. CDR3 sequence (DNA): TGTGCCAGCAGTATTCCCCCTGGAAACACCATATATTTT. Translated: CASSIPPGNTIYF. Complete variable domain (other parts from reference TRBV28 and TRBJ1-3): DVKVTQSSRYLVKRTGEKVFLECVQDMDHENMFWYRQDPGLGLRLIYFSYDVKMKEKGDIPEGYSVSREKKERFSLILESASTNQTSMYLCASSIPPGNTIYFGEGSWLTVV.

The table lists this clonotype with a few counts. CDR3 nucleotides: TGCGCCAGCAGCGACACAGGACTAGCGGGTTACAATGAGCAGTTCTTC. Translated: CASSDTGLAGYNEQFF. The chain recombines TRBV10-2 with TRBJ2-1; 11 positions agree with TRBD2. V lost 6 bases, J lost 4 bases, and 8 bases stayed unmatched. Germline-derived CDR1 and CDR2 are WSHSY and SAAADI. This CDR3 contains 16 residues.

The table lists this clonotype with a few counts. The rearrangement joins TRBV12-3 or TRBV12-4 to TRBJ2-3; D gene ambiguous. The CDR3 totals 11 residues. The V and J ends lost 4 bases and 11 bases respectively, with 10 bases between them. CDR3 protein: CASSSAGGQYF. The CDR3 DNA follows: TGTGCCAGCAGTTCGGCCGGTGGGCAGTATTTT.

There are a few counts of this clonotype. The chain carries TRBV20-1 and TRBJ2-1; D perhaps matches TRBD1 (6 bases). V lost 3 bases and J lost 2, with 11 bases in between. The CDR3 length is 14 residues. The germline V gene has CDR1 DFQATT and CDR2 SNEGSKA (reference sequence). Here the CDR3 reads CSASYRAAYNEQFF. The CDR3 coding sequence is TGCAGTGCTAGTTACAGGGCCGCCTACAATGAGCAGTTCTTC.

The chain employs TRBV7-9 and TRBJ2-1, with 13 bases fitting TRBD2. With V trimmed by 7 bases and J by 8 bases, 11 bases remained unmatched. Per germline, CDR1 SEHNR and CDR2 FQNEAQ (reference sequence). This CDR3 comprises 16 residues. CDR3 nucleotides: TGTGCCAGCAACGGACTAGCGGGAGTTGGAGTTCATGAGCAGTTCTTC. It translates to CASNGLAGVGVHEQFF.

There are a few counts of this clonotype. The chain links TRBV6-2 or TRBV6-3 to TRBJ1-1; D remains unclear. The CDR3 covers 16 residues. The V gene lost 6 bases and the J gene lost 0 bases, with 17 bases spanning the gap. The germline CDR1 and CDR2 sequences are MNHEY and SVGEGT. The CDR3 DNA sequence: TGTGCCAGCAGCCGCAGATCGGGGTTAATGAACACTGAAGCTTTCTTT. Protein product: CASSRRSGLMNTEAFF.

The gene calls are TRBV2 and TRBJ2-1; TRBD1 is a possible D gene (6 bases). Germline CDR1 reads SNHLY; CDR2 reads FYNNEI. The ends were cut back, 2 bases at V and 6 bases at J, with 17 bases in the middle. The CDR3 is 16 amino acids. This CDR3 is CASSEFSRDISNEQFF. The CDR3 nucleotides read TGTGCCAGCAGTGAATTTTCCCGGGACATTTCCAATGAGCAGTTCTTC. Full variable domain (missing parts from reference TRBV2 and TRBJ2-1): EPEVTQTPSHQVTQMGQEVILRCVPISNHLYFYWYRQILGQKVEFLVSFYNNEISEKSEIFDDQFSVERPDGSNFTLKIRSTKLEDSAMYFCASSEFSRDISNEQFFGPGTRLTVL.

This clonotype has ten or more counts. J is TRBJ1-2 and V is TRBV6-1, with a tentative D call TRBD1 (6 bases). The germline V and J ends were trimmed by 11 bases and 4 bases, with 14 bases remaining between them. The CDR3 covers 12 residues. Germline loops: CDR1 MNHNS, CDR2 SASEGT. The CDR3 reads CASAGTTYGYTF. The CDR3 nucleotides are TGTGCCTCCGCCGGGACAACCTATGGCTACACCTTC.

This clonotype was counted many times. One junction end disagrees with the germline gene, perhaps due to a read error. The rearrangement joins TRBV20-1 to TRBJ2-3; D gene unclear. CDR1 DFQATT and CDR2 SNEGSKA come from the germline V gene (reference sequence). The length of the CDR3 is 11 residues. The CDR3 sequence is CSAGETDTQYF. CDR3 DNA sequence: TGCAGTGCTGGAGAGACAGATACGCAGTATTTT.